This is a list of T cell receptor beta chains from one sample in a study of T cell clusters in autoimmune cytopenias. TCRdb reprocessed the multiplex PCR reads, keeping one entry per CDR3 protein, no DNA. This sample's table has about 6,600 distinct CDR3 sequences. The data also belong to a second study, concerning T cell repertoires in aging, cancer and after chemotherapy.

Sequenced material: peripheral blood. These receptor sequences come from a human donor in good health. CDR3s include the opening cysteine and the closing phenylalanine or tryptophan. Each record gives: V gene, clone size, J gene, CDR3 protein. Expanded clones get a size class; other rows say once, few or many, or leave the size out.

V gene: TRBV5-1
clone size: NA
J gene: TRBJ2-7
CDR3 protein: CASSLAALAGVYEQYF

V gene: TRBV7-6
clone size: large
J gene: TRBJ1-4
CDR3 protein: CASSLGDTGFGNEKLFF

V gene: TRBV18
clone size: medium-sized
J gene: TRBJ2-6
CDR3 protein: CASSPQTGANVLTF

V gene: TRBV12-3/TRBV12-4
clone size: NA
J gene: TRBJ2-7
CDR3 protein: CASSFRLAGYEQYF

V gene: TRBV20-1
clone size: NA
J gene: TRBJ1-2
CDR3 protein: CSAHGQGASYGYTF

V gene: TRBV30
clone size: NA
J gene: TRBJ2-5
CDR3 protein: CAWRTTGGTQYF

V gene: TRBV5-4
clone size: medium-sized
J gene: TRBJ2-1
CDR3 protein: CASSNPYAGGPYNEQFF

V gene: TRBV7-2
clone size: NA
J gene: TRBJ1-2
CDR3 protein: CASSASRQANYGYTF

V gene: TRBV30
clone size: NA
J gene: TRBJ1-4
CDR3 protein: CAWSADRRNEKLFF

V gene: TRBV27
clone size: medium-sized
J gene: TRBJ2-7
CDR3 protein: CASSLRTGNEQYF

V gene: TRBV5-4
clone size: NA
J gene: TRBJ1-6
CDR3 protein: CASSLRGSDNSPLHF

V gene: TRBV5-6
clone size: NA
J gene: TRBJ2-2
CDR3 protein: CASSLITGRATGELFF

V gene: TRBV7-9
clone size: NA
J gene: TRBJ1-5
CDR3 protein: CASSFVGDSNQPQHF

V gene: TRBV6-1
clone size: medium-sized
J gene: TRBJ1-2
CDR3 protein: CASMPGAYGYTF

V gene: TRBV6-1
clone size: medium-sized
J gene: TRBJ2-1
CDR3 protein: CASSETSGGFNEQFF

V gene: TRBV18
clone size: medium-sized
J gene: TRBJ2-7
CDR3 protein: CASSTGGGIYEQYF

V gene: TRBV7-6
clone size: medium-sized
J gene: TRBJ1-4
CDR3 protein: CASSFQVNEKLFF

V gene: TRBV7-3
clone size: NA
J gene: TRBJ2-5
CDR3 protein: CASSLGTGGGETQYF

V gene: TRBV5-1
clone size: NA
J gene: TRBJ2-1
CDR3 protein: CASSSGKGNEQFF

V gene: TRBV10-1
clone size: NA
J gene: TRBJ2-1
CDR3 protein: CASSLAGGSRDNEQFF

V gene: TRBV7-9
clone size: NA
J gene: TRBJ1-5
CDR3 protein: CASSLVMTDEYSNQPQHF

V gene: TRBV7-6
clone size: medium-sized
J gene: TRBJ2-2
CDR3 protein: CASSPQGAGGELFF

V gene: TRBV27
clone size: medium-sized
J gene: TRBJ2-2
CDR3 protein: CASSQGLGELFF

V gene: TRBV5-1
clone size: NA
J gene: TRBJ2-1
CDR3 protein: CASSLRTSGGSNEQFF

V gene: TRBV10-3
clone size: medium-sized
J gene: TRBJ1-6
CDR3 protein: CAIKGEGSSYNSPLHF

V gene: TRBV7-2
clone size: NA
J gene: TRBJ2-3
CDR3 protein: CASSLEGNTQYF

V gene: TRBV30
clone size: medium-sized
J gene: TRBJ1-1
CDR3 protein: CAGDSRAGTEAFF

V gene: TRBV12-3/TRBV12-4
clone size: medium-sized
J gene: TRBJ2-1
CDR3 protein: CASSSNRGNEQFF

V gene: TRBV19
clone size: medium-sized
J gene: TRBJ1-2
CDR3 protein: CASSTKAGVDGYTF

V gene: TRBV12-3/TRBV12-4
clone size: NA
J gene: TRBJ2-2
CDR3 protein: CASSLDLSVELFF

V gene: TRBV6-6
clone size: medium-sized
J gene: TRBJ2-1
CDR3 protein: CASTPGTSGWEQFF

V gene: TRBV15
clone size: NA
J gene: TRBJ2-7
CDR3 protein: CATSRGTSVHEQYF

V gene: TRBV11-2
clone size: NA
J gene: TRBJ2-1
CDR3 protein: CASSSGLAEYNEQFF

V gene: TRBV18
clone size: NA
J gene: TRBJ2-3
CDR3 protein: CASSPLSGGPTDTQYF

V gene: TRBV12-3/TRBV12-4
clone size: NA
J gene: TRBJ1-1
CDR3 protein: CASSFGGRQASNTEAFF

V gene: TRBV6-2/TRBV6-3
clone size: medium-sized
J gene: TRBJ2-6
CDR3 protein: CASSYKAGASGANVLTF

V gene: TRBV5-1
clone size: NA
J gene: TRBJ2-5
CDR3 protein: CASSTTGAPFQETQYF

V gene: TRBV20-1
clone size: medium-sized
J gene: TRBJ1-6
CDR3 protein: CSARDQGNSPLHF

V gene: TRBV5-1
clone size: NA
J gene: TRBJ2-1
CDR3 protein: CASSLGTSGGLYNEQFF

V gene: TRBV7-2
clone size: NA
J gene: TRBJ1-2
CDR3 protein: CASSPAGANYGYTF

V gene: TRBV6-4
clone size: medium-sized
J gene: TRBJ1-6
CDR3 protein: CASSRDRGSSPLHF

V gene: TRBV20-1
clone size: NA
J gene: TRBJ2-5
CDR3 protein: CSARGGLAGGERTQYF

V gene: TRBV6-5
clone size: medium-sized
J gene: TRBJ1-2
CDR3 protein: CASRKPGLVGYTF

V gene: TRBV28
clone size: NA
J gene: TRBJ1-6
CDR3 protein: CASSIQDRVYSPLHF

V gene: TRBV5-1
clone size: medium-sized
J gene: TRBJ2-5
CDR3 protein: CASSLLGHAQYF

V gene: TRBV5-1
clone size: NA
J gene: TRBJ2-5
CDR3 protein: CASSLLAGLQETQYF

V gene: TRBV7-2
clone size: NA
J gene: TRBJ1-5
CDR3 protein: CASSLGVVGARQPQHF

V gene: TRBV6-5
clone size: NA
J gene: TRBJ2-1
CDR3 protein: CDSSRTSGAVEQFF

V gene: TRBV18
clone size: NA
J gene: TRBJ1-5
CDR3 protein: CASSPSRGEGQPQHF

V gene: TRBV18
clone size: NA
J gene: TRBJ2-3
CDR3 protein: CASSLGTDTQYF